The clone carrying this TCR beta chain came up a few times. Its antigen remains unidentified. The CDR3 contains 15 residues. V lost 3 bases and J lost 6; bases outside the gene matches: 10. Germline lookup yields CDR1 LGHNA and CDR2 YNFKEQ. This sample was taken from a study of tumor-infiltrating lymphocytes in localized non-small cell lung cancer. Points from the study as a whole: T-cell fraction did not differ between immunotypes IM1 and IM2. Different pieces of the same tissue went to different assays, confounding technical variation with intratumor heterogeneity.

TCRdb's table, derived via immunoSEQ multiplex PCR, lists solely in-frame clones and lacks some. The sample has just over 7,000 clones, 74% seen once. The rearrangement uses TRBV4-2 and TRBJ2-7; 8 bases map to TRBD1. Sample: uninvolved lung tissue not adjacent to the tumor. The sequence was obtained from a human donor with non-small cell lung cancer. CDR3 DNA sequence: TGTGCCAGCAGCCACCCCCGGCAGGGGGCCGTCGAGCAGTACTTC. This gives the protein CASSHPRQGAVEQYF.